The present TCR beta chain was sequenced within a study of post-analysis software for immune sequencing data. Study background: As for disease course, relapsing-remitting, secondary progressive and progressive-relapsing multiple sclerosis were all included. Whole-study results and caveats: There were about 5 TRBV segments more frequent in patients than controls, and TRBV5-6, TRBV5-1 and TRBV20-1 were among them.

With regard to this clonotype: No antigen is known for it.

With 5 bases clipped from V and 9 bases from J, the junction kept 8 bases outside the gene matches. This CDR3 contains 15 residues. Germline V gene sequence: CDR1 ENHRY, CDR2 SYGVKD. Unique molecular identifiers tagged the TCR beta cDNA libraries. TCRdb redid the calling of the PCR reads with MiXCR, one entry per CDR3 protein. The table shows roughly 620,000 distinct CDR3 sequences, with about 40% occurring only once. The V gene is TRBV10-3, the J gene TRBJ1-6, with 9 bases that match TRBD1. The receptor's source is a girl aged 5 to 17 with multiple sclerosis. The specimen sequenced was blood. CDR3 sequence (DNA): TGTGCCATCAGTCCCGCCGGACAGGGGATTTCACCCCTCCACTTT. As protein: CAISPAGQGISPLHF.